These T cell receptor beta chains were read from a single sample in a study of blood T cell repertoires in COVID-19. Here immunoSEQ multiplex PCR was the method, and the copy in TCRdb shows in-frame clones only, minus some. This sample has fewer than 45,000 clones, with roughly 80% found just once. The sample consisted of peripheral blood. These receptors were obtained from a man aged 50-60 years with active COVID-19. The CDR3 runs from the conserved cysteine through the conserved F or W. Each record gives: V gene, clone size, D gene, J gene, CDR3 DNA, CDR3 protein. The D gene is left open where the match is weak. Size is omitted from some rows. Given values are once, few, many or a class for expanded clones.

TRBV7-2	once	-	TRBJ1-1	TGTGCCAGCAGAGCAGAGGTCGGGGAGAGTAGGGCTTTCTTT	CASRAEVGESRAFF
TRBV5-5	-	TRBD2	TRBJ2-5	TGTGCCAGCAGCTCAAGAGGCGGGGGGGCCCGGGAGACCCAGTACTTC	CASSSRGGGARETQYF
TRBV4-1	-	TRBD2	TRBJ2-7	TGCGCCAGCAGCCCCTTGGGGAGGGGCAAATTAAATCCCTACGAGCAGTACTTC	CASSPLGRGKLNPYEQYF
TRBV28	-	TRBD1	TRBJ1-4	TGTGCCAGCAGTTTACAAGTTCAGGACAGGGTTTCAAATGAAAAACTGTTTTTT	CASSLQVQDRVSNEKLFF
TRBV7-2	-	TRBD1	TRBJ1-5	TGTGCCAGCAGCTTACGACAGGGTTACGATCAGCCCCAGCATTTT	CASSLRQGYDQPQHF
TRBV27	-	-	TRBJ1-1	TGTGCCAGCAGTTTATCGGGCCGTGAAGCTTTCTTT	CASSLSGREAFF
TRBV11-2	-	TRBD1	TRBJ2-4	TGTGCCAGCAGCGCAACGAGGGGGCGAAACATTCAGTACTTC	CASSATRGRNIQYF
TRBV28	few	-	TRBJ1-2	TGTGCCAGCAGCCAGGGTGTCTATGGCTACACCTTC	CASSQGVYGYTF
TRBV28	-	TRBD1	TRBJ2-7	TGTGCCAGCAGTTTAGTCCAGGGGGTTTTAAATGAGCAGTACTTC	CASSLVQGVLNEQYF
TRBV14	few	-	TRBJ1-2	TGTGCCAGCAGCCAAGTTAACAGTAACTATGGCTACACCTTC	CASSQVNSNYGYTF
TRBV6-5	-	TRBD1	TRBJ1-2	TGTGCCAGCAGGCGGACAGGACCGGGTAACTATGGCTACACCTTC	CASRRTGPGNYGYTF
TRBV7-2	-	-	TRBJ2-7	TGTGCCAGCAGCTTGCTGGGGACTTACAATTTC	CASSLLGTYNF
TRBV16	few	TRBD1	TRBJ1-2	TGTGCCAGCAGCCAGACAGGGGGCTATGGCTACACCTTC	CASSQTGGYGYTF
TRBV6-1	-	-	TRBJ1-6	TGTGCCAGCAGTGAGAGGGCAGGACTTAATTCACCCCTCCACTTT	CASSERAGLNSPLHF
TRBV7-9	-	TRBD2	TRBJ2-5	TGTGCCAGCAGCCCGCGTCTAGCGGGGGGGCCAGGAGAGACCCAGTACTTC	CASSPRLAGGPGETQYF
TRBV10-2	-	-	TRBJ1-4	TGCGCCAGCAGTGAGAACTTTAATGAAAAACTGTTTTTT	CASSENFNEKLFF
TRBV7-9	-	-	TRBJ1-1	TGTGCCAGCAGCCGGGACATACTTGAAGCTTTCTTT	CASSRDILEAFF
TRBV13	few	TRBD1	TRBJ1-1	TGTGCCAGCAGCTTCCGGGACAGGGGTTCGAACACTGAAGCTTTCTTT	CASSFRDRGSNTEAFF
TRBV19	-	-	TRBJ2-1	TGTGCCAGTAGTATTGCGGCGGTGCCCTACAATGAGCAGTTCTTC	CASSIAAVPYNEQFF
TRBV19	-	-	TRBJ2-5	TGTGCCAGTACGGACTCCCCGTGGGTTCAAGAGACCCAGTACTTC	CASTDSPWVQETQYF
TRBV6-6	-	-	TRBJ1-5	TGTGCCAGCAGCCCCCCCTCTCAGCCCCAGCATTTT	CASSPPSQPQHF
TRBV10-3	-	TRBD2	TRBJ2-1	TGTGCCATCAGCCGAGCGGGGGGGAGCTCCTACAATGAGCAGTTCTTC	CAISRAGGSSYNEQFF
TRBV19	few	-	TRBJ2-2	TGTGCCAGTAGTCCGAGCGGTGGAGGGACCGGGGAGCTGTTTTTT	CASSPSGGGTGELFF
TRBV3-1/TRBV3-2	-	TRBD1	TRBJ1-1	TGTGCCAGCAGCCAAGGGACAGGGGTGCGGACTGAAGCTTTCTTT	CASSQGTGVRTEAFF
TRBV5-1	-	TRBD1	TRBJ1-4	TGCGCCAGCAGCTTGGGAACCGGGACAGGGTATGAAAAACTGTTTTTT	CASSLGTGTGYEKLFF
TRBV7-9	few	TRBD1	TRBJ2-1	TGTGCCAGCAGCTTCCCAGTACAGGGGGCATCCTACAATGAGCAGTTCTTC	CASSFPVQGASYNEQFF
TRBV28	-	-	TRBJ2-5	TGTGCCAGCAGTTTATTGGGGGCCACCCAAGAGACCCAGTACTTC	CASSLLGATQETQYF